These T cell receptor beta chains were read from a single sample in a study of OX40 agonist ivuxolimab in advanced cancers. Profiling relied on immunoSEQ multiplex PCR, and the TCRdb table lists in-frame clones only, not all of them. Among about 69,000 clones listed, roughly nine tenths were seen once. Specimen: CD4+ or CD8+ T cells sorted from blood, collected in a trial of the OX40 agonist ivuxolimab. Receptors were obtained from an adult with an advanced solid tumor such as melanoma, head and neck, liver or kidney cancer. Each CDR3 is given with its conserved first and last residue. A D gene is named only where the DNA matches it firmly. Clone size is given for some rows only: seen once, a few or many times, or a class if the clone is expanded.

size: few; D: NA; J: TRBJ2-7; length: 14; V: TRBV2; CDR3: CASSERPASYEQYF; DNA: TGTGCCAGCAGTGAACGGCCCGCCTCCTACGAGCAGTACTTC
size: NA; D: TRBD2; J: TRBJ2-1; length: 13; V: TRBV6-4; CDR3: CASSDLAGNEQFF; DNA: TGTGCCAGCAGTGACTTAGCGGGCAATGAGCAGTTCTTC
size: NA; D: NA; J: TRBJ1-1; length: 15; V: TRBV4-1; CDR3: CASSQDAGGATEAFF; DNA: TGCGCCAGCAGCCAAGATGCCGGGGGGGCAACTGAAGCTTTCTTT
size: NA; D: TRBD1; J: TRBJ2-5; length: 15; V: TRBV11-3; CDR3: CASSLGRGTGETQYF; DNA: TGTGCCAGCAGCTTGGGCAGGGGGACAGGGGAGACCCAGTACTTC
size: NA; D: NA; J: TRBJ2-1; length: 17; V: TRBV15; CDR3: CATSRDWFGLVYNEQFF; DNA: TGTGCCACCAGCAGAGATTGGTTTGGGCTCGTGTACAATGAGCAGTTCTTC
size: medium-sized; D: NA; J: TRBJ1-5; length: 16; V: TRBV4-2; CDR3: CASSQVSPEGNQPQHF; DNA: TGTGCCAGCAGCCAAGTAAGTCCGGAGGGGAATCAGCCCCAGCATTTT
size: NA; D: NA; J: TRBJ2-7; length: 14; V: TRBV19; CDR3: CASSSMGLFYEQYF; DNA: TGTGCCAGTAGTAGTATGGGGCTTTTCTACGAGCAGTACTTC
size: NA; D: TRBD2; J: TRBJ2-1; length: 14; V: TRBV2; CDR3: CASSEGLAGNEQFF; DNA: TGTGCCAGCAGTGAAGGACTAGCGGGAAACGAGCAGTTCTTC
size: NA; D: TRBD1; J: TRBJ1-1; length: 15; V: TRBV5-5; CDR3: CASSQGQGYYTEAFF; DNA: TGTGCCAGCAGCCAGGGACAGGGCTACTACACTGAAGCTTTCTTT
size: NA; D: NA; J: TRBJ2-6; length: 15; V: TRBV27; CDR3: CASSSGVTGANVLTF; DNA: TGTGCCAGCAGTTCAGGGGTGACTGGGGCCAACGTCCTGACTTTC
size: NA; D: TRBD1; J: TRBJ1-5; length: 14; V: TRBV4-3; CDR3: CVSSPTGLGQPQHF; DNA: TGCGTCAGCAGCCCGACAGGGCTTGGTCAGCCCCAGCATTTT
size: NA; D: NA; J: TRBJ1-1; length: 14; V: TRBV7-9; CDR3: CASSPFFGGTEAFF; DNA: TGTGCCAGCAGCCCATTCTTCGGGGGGACTGAAGCTTTCTTT
size: NA; D: TRBD1; J: TRBJ2-7; length: 12; V: TRBV9; CDR3: CASSGQGVEQYF; DNA: TGTGCCAGCAGCGGACAGGGAGTCGAGCAGTACTTC
size: once; D: NA; J: TRBJ2-6; length: 16; V: TRBV27; CDR3: CASSPLTVSGANVLTF; DNA: TGTGCCAGCAGTCCCCTAACGGTTTCTGGTGCCAACGTCCTGACTTTC
size: NA; D: NA; J: TRBJ1-1; length: 15; V: TRBV18; CDR3: CASSPSGTLNTEAFF; DNA: TGTGCCAGCTCCCCCTCCGGGACATTGAACACTGAAGCTTTCTTT
size: NA; D: NA; J: TRBJ2-7; length: 12; V: TRBV6-6; CDR3: CASSPGRNEQYF; DNA: TGTGCCAGCAGCCCAGGACGAAACGAGCAGTACTTC
size: NA; D: NA; J: TRBJ1-2; length: 15; V: TRBV15; CDR3: CATSRTNGGRGGYTF; DNA: TGTGCCACCAGCAGGACCAACGGGGGGCGCGGGGGCTACACCTTC
size: once; D: TRBD2; J: TRBJ2-1; length: 17; V: TRBV5-1; CDR3: CASSLEGTSGFYNEQFF; DNA: TGCGCCAGCAGCTTGGAAGGGACTAGCGGGTTCTACAATGAGCAGTTCTTC
size: NA; D: NA; J: TRBJ2-2; length: 20; V: TRBV4-1; CDR3: CASSQGFIGGTTSNTGELFF; DNA: TGCGCCAGCAGCCAGGGGTTTATCGGGGGGACAACCTCCAACACCGGGGAGCTGTTTTTT
size: NA; D: NA; J: TRBJ1-1; length: 14; V: TRBV7-9; CDR3: CASSLVGARTEAFF; DNA: TGTGCCAGCAGCTTAGTGGGGGCGCGGACTGAAGCTTTCTTT
size: NA; D: TRBD1; J: TRBJ1-2; length: 17; V: TRBV27; CDR3: CASSNTLQQGAAYGYTF; DNA: TGTGCCAGCAGTAATACCCTTCAGCAGGGGGCGGCCTATGGCTACACCTTC
size: few; D: TRBD1; J: TRBJ1-2; length: 15; V: TRBV13; CDR3: CASSLAGTGMYGYTF; DNA: TGTGCCAGCAGCTTAGCCGGGACAGGGATGTACGGCTACACCTTC
size: NA; D: NA; J: TRBJ1-2; length: 14; V: TRBV15; CDR3: CATSRDLANYGYTF; DNA: TGTGCCACCAGCAGAGATCTAGCTAACTATGGCTACACCTTC
size: NA; D: TRBD2; J: TRBJ2-7; length: 15; V: TRBV27; CDR3: CASSLAGGLSYEQYF; DNA: TGTGCCAGCAGTTTGGCGGGGGGGCTGTCCTACGAGCAGTACTTC
size: NA; D: NA; J: TRBJ1-5; length: 13; V: TRBV27; CDR3: CASSLGPNQPQHF; DNA: TGTGCCAGCAGTTTGGGGCCCAATCAGCCCCAGCATTTT
size: NA; D: TRBD1; J: TRBJ1-5; length: 15; V: TRBV7-2; CDR3: CASSRDSYSNQPQHF; DNA: TGTGCCAGCAGCCGGGACAGCTATAGCAATCAGCCCCAGCATTTT
size: NA; D: NA; J: TRBJ2-1; length: 12; V: TRBV6-6; CDR3: CASSPLGNEQFF; DNA: TGTGCCAGCAGCCCCCTGGGGAATGAGCAGTTCTTC
size: NA; D: NA; J: TRBJ1-4; length: 13; V: TRBV6-6; CDR3: CASRTSTNEKLFF; DNA: TGTGCCAGCAGGACCTCCACTAATGAAAAACTGTTTTTT
size: NA; D: NA; J: TRBJ2-3; length: 12; V: TRBV29-1; CDR3: CSVEKGLDTQYF; DNA: TGCAGCGTTGAGAAGGGACTAGATACGCAGTATTTT
size: NA; D: NA; J: TRBJ2-3; length: 16; V: TRBV27; CDR3: CASSLGASSQTDTQYF; DNA: TGTGCCAGCAGTTTGGGAGCCTCTAGTCAAACAGATACGCAGTATTTT
size: NA; D: TRBD2; J: TRBJ2-7; length: 13; V: TRBV9; CDR3: CASSSGGSHEQYF; DNA: TGTGCCAGCAGTAGCGGGGGTTCCCACGAGCAGTACTTC
size: NA; D: NA; J: TRBJ1-6; length: 15; V: TRBV15; CDR3: CATSLGSSYNSPLHF; DNA: TGTGCCACCAGCCTCGGGAGCTCCTATAATTCACCCCTCCACTTT
size: NA; D: TRBD1; J: TRBJ1-1; length: 18; V: TRBV28; CDR3: CASSATGTGGILDRIAFF; DNA: TGTGCCAGCAGTGCGACCGGGACAGGCGGAATCTTAGATCGAATAGCTTTCTTT
size: NA; D: TRBD1; J: TRBJ1-4; length: 15; V: TRBV7-9; CDR3: CASSPRRTGVEKLFF; DNA: TGTGCCAGCAGCCCTCGTAGGACAGGGGTGGAAAAACTGTTTTTT
size: NA; D: TRBD1; J: TRBJ2-7; length: 14; V: TRBV13; CDR3: CASSSRTGDYEQYF; DNA: TGTGCCAGCAGCTCTAGGACAGGGGACTACGAGCAGTACTTC
size: NA; D: NA; J: TRBJ2-5; length: 12; V: TRBV29-1; CDR3: CSVETRSETQYF; DNA: TGCAGCGTTGAAACCCGGTCAGAGACCCAGTACTTC
size: NA; D: NA; J: TRBJ2-7; length: 13; V: TRBV19; CDR3: CASSPAVRYEQYF; DNA: TGTGCCAGTTCACCCGCAGTACGCTACGAGCAGTACTTC
size: NA; D: NA; J: TRBJ1-1; length: 13; V: TRBV27; CDR3: CASSLDEYTEAFF; DNA: TGTGCCAGCAGTTTAGACGAATATACTGAAGCTTTCTTT
size: NA; D: NA; J: TRBJ2-2; length: 17; V: TRBV5-4; CDR3: CASSWWSGGASTGELFF; DNA: TGTGCCAGCAGCTGGTGGTCCGGGGGCGCATCAACCGGGGAGCTGTTTTTT
size: NA; D: NA; J: TRBJ1-5; length: 14; V: TRBV27; CDR3: CASSLSGLNQPQHF; DNA: TGTGCCAGCAGTTTATCCGGGCTAAACCAGCCCCAGCATTTT
size: NA; D: NA; J: TRBJ2-3; length: 14; V: TRBV5-1; CDR3: CASSALLVTDTQYF; DNA: TGCGCCAGCAGCGCGCTACTAGTCACAGATACGCAGTATTTT
size: NA; D: TRBD2; J: TRBJ2-1; length: 16; V: TRBV9; CDR3: CASSPPSGRALNEQFF; DNA: TGTGCCAGCAGCCCCCCGAGCGGGAGGGCCTTAAATGAGCAGTTCTTC
size: NA; D: TRBD1; J: TRBJ2-1; length: 17; V: TRBV19; CDR3: CASSIGQGLGSNNEQFF; DNA: TGTGCCAGTAGTATAGGACAGGGCCTCGGTTCAAACAATGAGCAGTTCTTC
size: NA; D: NA; J: TRBJ1-1; length: 12; V: TRBV28; CDR3: CASSFGNTEAFF; DNA: TGTGCCAGTTCTTTCGGCAACACTGAAGCTTTCTTT
size: NA; D: NA; J: TRBJ2-7; length: 14; V: TRBV7-2; CDR3: CASSFGRGPYEQYF; DNA: TGTGCCAGCAGCTTCGGCAGGGGCCCCTACGAGCAGTACTTC
size: NA; D: TRBD2; J: TRBJ2-1; length: 17; V: TRBV9; CDR3: CASSVALPGLAFNEQFF; DNA: TGTGCCAGCAGCGTAGCCCTACCGGGACTAGCGTTCAATGAGCAGTTCTTC
size: NA; D: NA; J: TRBJ1-5; length: 15; V: TRBV5-4; CDR3: CASSQDLLLNQPQHF; DNA: TGTGCCAGCAGCCAAGATCTGCTACTCAATCAGCCCCAGCATTTT
size: NA; D: NA; J: TRBJ2-5; length: 15; V: TRBV6-5; CDR3: CASSYWAGELETQYF; DNA: TGTGCCAGCAGTTACTGGGCAGGCGAGCTAGAGACCCAGTACTTC
size: NA; D: NA; J: TRBJ1-5; length: 13; V: TRBV19; CDR3: CASSQTGPQPQHF; DNA: TGTGCCAGTAGCCAGACAGGCCCTCAGCCCCAGCATTTT
size: NA; D: NA; J: TRBJ2-1; length: 14; V: TRBV5-4; CDR3: CASSFQRDTIQQFF; DNA: TGTGCCAGCAGCTTTCAGCGGGACACCATTCAGCAGTTCTTC
size: NA; D: TRBD2; J: TRBJ2-2; length: 14; V: TRBV29-1; CDR3: CSVELAGAIGELFF; DNA: TGCAGCGTTGAACTAGCGGGGGCAATCGGGGAGCTGTTTTTT
size: NA; D: NA; J: TRBJ1-4; length: 15; V: TRBV7-8; CDR3: CASTLVGSPEEKLFF; DNA: TGTGCCAGCACCCTAGTGGGCAGCCCTGAGGAAAAACTGTTTTTT
size: NA; D: NA; J: TRBJ2-7; length: 14; V: TRBV27; CDR3: CASSLSSGPTKQYF; DNA: TGTGCCAGCAGTTTATCTAGCGGACCTACGAAGCAGTACTTC
size: NA; D: NA; J: TRBJ1-4; length: 15; V: TRBV5-8; CDR3: CASSYKAEANEKLFF; DNA: TGTGCCAGCAGCTACAAAGCAGAGGCTAATGAAAAACTGTTTTTT
size: NA; D: NA; J: TRBJ2-1; length: 16; V: TRBV6-5; CDR3: CASSLNDLASYNEQFF; DNA: TGTGCCAGCAGTTTAAACGACTTAGCCTCCTACAATGAGCAGTTCTTC
size: NA; D: NA; J: TRBJ2-7; length: 15; V: TRBV5-6; CDR3: CASSLEGVMPYEQYF; DNA: TGTGCCAGCAGCTTGGAAGGGGTGATGCCCTACGAGCAGTACTTC
size: NA; D: NA; J: TRBJ2-1; length: 16; V: TRBV7-9; CDR3: CASSLPGDREANEQFF; DNA: TGTGCCAGCAGCTTACCTGGTGACAGGGAGGCCAATGAGCAGTTCTTC